The source of this T cell receptor (beta chain) is a study of cytomegalovirus exposure and HLA in healthy donors. Researchers ran the PCR with 60 Vbeta and 13 Jbeta primers. Profiled with immunoSEQ multiplex PCR; TCRdb holds only in-frame clones, not every one. Of under 150,000 clones in the sample, 70% to 85% were seen once. The CDR3 totals 14 residues. With 0 bases removed from V and 7 bases from J, the gap between germline ends came to 10 bases. The germline V gene encodes CDR1 LGHNA and CDR2 YSLEER. The donors were healthy bone marrow donors. The sequence was collected from a woman aged 45-65 years in good health and CMV-seropositive. This chain joins TRBV4-3 and TRBJ2-1, with D maybe TRBD1 (5 bases). Sequencing used PBMCs. The CDR3 spells CASSQDLGVNEQFF. The CDR3 DNA is TGCGCCAGCAGCCAAGATCTAGGGGTAAATGAGCAGTTCTTC.